This T cell receptor beta chain was recorded in a study of beta chain features in type 1 diabetes. Trimming shortened V by 3 bases and J by 3 bases, and 11 bases separated the two germline ends. In germline, CDR1 is LNHDA, CDR2 SQIVND (reference sequence). CDR3 length: 14 amino acids. Expressed TCRB transcripts were sequenced because the entire RNA isolate underwent reverse transcription. TCRdb keeps only in-frame clones here, not all; method: immunoSEQ multiplex PCR. The profile shows about 900,000 clones, 17% of them singletons. The sequenced sample consisted of naive CD4+ T cells from blood. The gene calls are TRBV19 and TRBJ1-1, with D hard to call. This sequence originates from a woman aged 18 to 35 in good health. CDR3 region: CASSIFGRDTEAFF. CDR3 bases: TGTGCCAGTAGTATTTTCGGCAGAGACACTGAAGCTTTCTTT.